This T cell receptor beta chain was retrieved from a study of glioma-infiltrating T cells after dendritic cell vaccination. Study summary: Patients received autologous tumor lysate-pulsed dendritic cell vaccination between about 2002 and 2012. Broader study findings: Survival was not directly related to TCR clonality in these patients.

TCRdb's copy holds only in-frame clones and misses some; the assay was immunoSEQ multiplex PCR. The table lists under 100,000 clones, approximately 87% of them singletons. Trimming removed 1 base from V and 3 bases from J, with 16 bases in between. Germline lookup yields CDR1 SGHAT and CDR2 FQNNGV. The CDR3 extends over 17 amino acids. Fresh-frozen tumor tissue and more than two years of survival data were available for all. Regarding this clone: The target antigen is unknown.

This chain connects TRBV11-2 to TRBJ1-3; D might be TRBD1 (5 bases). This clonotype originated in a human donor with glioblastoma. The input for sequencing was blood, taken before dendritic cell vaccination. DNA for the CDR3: TGTGCCAGCAGCTTAGGGCAGGGATCGAACTTTGGAAACACCATATATTTT. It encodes CASSLGQGSNFGNTIYF.